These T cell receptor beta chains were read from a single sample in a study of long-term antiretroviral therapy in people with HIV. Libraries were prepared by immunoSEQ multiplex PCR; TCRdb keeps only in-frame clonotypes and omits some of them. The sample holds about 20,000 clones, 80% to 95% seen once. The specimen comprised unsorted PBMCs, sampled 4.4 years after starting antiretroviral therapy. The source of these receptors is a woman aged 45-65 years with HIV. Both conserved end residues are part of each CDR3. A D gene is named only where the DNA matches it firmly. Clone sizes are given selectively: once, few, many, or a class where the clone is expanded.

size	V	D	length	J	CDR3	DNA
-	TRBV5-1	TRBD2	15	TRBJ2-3	CASSPQSGVVDTQYF	TGCGCCAGCAGCCCCCAAAGCGGGGTGGTGGATACGCAGTATTTT
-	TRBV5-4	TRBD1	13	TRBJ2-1	CASSLDRDDEQFF	TGTGCCAGCAGCCTGGACAGGGATGATGAGCAGTTCTTC
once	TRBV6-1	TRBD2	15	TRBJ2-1	CASSESSGGAFEQFF	TGTGCCAGCAGTGAATCTAGCGGGGGGGCCTTTGAGCAGTTCTTC
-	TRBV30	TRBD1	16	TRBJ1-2	CAWRESIGTVPNGYTF	TGTGCCTGGAGGGAATCCATCGGGACAGTACCTAATGGCTACACCTTC
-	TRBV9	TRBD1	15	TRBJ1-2	CASSGISGGNSGYTF	TGTGCCAGCAGCGGGATTTCAGGGGGTAATTCTGGCTACACCTTC
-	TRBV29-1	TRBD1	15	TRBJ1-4	CSVESSGGANEKLFF	TGCAGCGTTGAGTCGTCAGGGGGCGCTAATGAAAAACTGTTTTTT
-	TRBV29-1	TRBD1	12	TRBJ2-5	CSEGGQGETQYF	TGCAGCGAAGGGGGACAGGGAGAGACCCAGTACTTC
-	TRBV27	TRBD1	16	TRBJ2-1	CASSFLDRDSYNEQFF	TGTGCCAGCAGTTTCCTAGACAGGGACTCCTACAATGAGCAGTTCTTC
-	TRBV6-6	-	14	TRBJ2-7	CASSSGTPAGEQYF	TGTGCCAGCAGCTCCGGGACTCCCGCTGGCGAGCAGTACTTC
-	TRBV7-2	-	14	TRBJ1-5	CASSLGWSNQPQHF	TGTGCCAGCAGCTTAGGATGGAGCAATCAGCCCCAGCATTTT